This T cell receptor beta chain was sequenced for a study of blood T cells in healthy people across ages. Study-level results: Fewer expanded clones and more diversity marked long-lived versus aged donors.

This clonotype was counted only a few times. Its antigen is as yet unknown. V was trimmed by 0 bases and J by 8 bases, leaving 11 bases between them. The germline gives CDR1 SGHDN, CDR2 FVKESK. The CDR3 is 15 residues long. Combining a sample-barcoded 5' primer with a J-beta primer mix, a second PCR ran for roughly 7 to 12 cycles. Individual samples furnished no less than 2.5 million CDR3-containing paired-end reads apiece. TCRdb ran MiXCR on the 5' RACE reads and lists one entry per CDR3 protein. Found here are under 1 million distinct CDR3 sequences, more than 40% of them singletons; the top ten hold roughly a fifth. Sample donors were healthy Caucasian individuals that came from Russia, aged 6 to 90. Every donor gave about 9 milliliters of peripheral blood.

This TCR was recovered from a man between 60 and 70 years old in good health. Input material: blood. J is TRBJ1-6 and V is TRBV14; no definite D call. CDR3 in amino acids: CASSQDRAGYSPLHF. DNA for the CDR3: TGTGCCAGCAGCCAAGATCGGGCCGGCTATTCACCCCTCCACTTT.